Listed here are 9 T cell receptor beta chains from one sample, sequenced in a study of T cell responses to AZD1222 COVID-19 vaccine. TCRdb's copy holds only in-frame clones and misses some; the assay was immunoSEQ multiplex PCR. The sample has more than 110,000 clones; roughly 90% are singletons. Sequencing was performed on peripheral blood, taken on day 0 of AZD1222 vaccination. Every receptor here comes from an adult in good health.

The CDR3 DNA reads TGTGCCAGTAGTATAGTGGGGCTCGGGAACTATGGCTACACCTTC. Encoded protein: CASSIVGLGNYGYTF. V gene TRBV19 combines with J gene TRBJ1-2; D is possibly TRBD1 (5 bases). From germline, CDR1 is LNHDA and CDR2 SQIVND (reference sequence). V lost 1 base to trimming and J lost 2 bases, with 11 bases between them. The CDR3 extends over 15 amino acids.

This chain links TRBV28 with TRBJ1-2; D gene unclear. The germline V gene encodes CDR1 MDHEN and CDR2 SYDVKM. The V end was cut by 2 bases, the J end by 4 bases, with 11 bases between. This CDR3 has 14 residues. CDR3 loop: CASSLLEWAYGYTF. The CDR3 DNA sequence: TGTGCCAGCAGTTTACTCGAATGGGCCTATGGCTACACCTTC.

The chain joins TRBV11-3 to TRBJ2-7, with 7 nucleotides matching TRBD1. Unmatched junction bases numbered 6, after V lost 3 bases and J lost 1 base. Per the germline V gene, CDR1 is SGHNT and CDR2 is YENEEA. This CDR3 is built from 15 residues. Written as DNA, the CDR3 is TGTGCCAGCAGCTTCGACGACAGGGTATCCTACGAGCAGTACTTC. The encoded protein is CASSFDDRVSYEQYF.

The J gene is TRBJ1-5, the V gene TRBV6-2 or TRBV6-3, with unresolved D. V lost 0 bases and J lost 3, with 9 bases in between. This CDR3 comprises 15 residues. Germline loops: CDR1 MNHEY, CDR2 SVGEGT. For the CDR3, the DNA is TGTGCCAGCAGTTACTCGAACGGTTACAATCAGCCCCAGCATTTT. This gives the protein CASSYSNGYNQPQHF.

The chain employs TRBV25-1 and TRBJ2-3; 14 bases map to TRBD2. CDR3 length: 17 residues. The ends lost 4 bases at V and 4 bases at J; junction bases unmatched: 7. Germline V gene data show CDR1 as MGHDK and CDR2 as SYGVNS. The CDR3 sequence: CASSGPTSGRAADTQYF. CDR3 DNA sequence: TGTGCCAGCAGTGGCCCGACTAGCGGGAGGGCCGCAGATACGCAGTATTTT.

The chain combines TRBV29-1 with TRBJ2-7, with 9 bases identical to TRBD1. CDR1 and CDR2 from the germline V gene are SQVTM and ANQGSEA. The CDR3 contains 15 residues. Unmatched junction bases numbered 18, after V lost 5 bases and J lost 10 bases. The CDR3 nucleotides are TGCAGCGTTAAACGACAGGGGGGCCCCTCCTCTCCTCAGTACTTC. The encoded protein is CSVKRQGGPSSPQYF.

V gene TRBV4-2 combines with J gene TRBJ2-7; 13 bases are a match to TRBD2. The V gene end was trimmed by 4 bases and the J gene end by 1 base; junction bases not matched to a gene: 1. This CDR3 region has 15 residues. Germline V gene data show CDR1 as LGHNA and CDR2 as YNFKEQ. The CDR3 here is CASSRGLAGSYEQYF. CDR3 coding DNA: TGTGCCAGCAGCCGGGGACTAGCGGGGTCCTACGAGCAGTACTTC.

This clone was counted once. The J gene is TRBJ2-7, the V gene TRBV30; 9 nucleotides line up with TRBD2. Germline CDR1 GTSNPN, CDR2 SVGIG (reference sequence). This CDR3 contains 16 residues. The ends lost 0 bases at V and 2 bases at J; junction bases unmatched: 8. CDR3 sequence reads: CAWSVEATSGPYEQYF. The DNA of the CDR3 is TGTGCCTGGAGTGTAGAGGCGACTAGCGGACCCTACGAGCAGTACTTC.

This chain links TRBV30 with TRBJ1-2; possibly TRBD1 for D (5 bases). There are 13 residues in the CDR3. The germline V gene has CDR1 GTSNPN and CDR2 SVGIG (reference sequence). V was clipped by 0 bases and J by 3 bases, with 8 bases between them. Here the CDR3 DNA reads TGTGCCTGGAGTGTCAGCAGGGACTATGGCTACACCTTC. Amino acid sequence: CAWSVSRDYGYTF.